The present TCR beta chain was sequenced within a study of T cells in women clearing cervical HPV infection. Study context: Controls gave blood once infection was undetectable; cases at lesion identification.

Assay used: immunoSEQ multiplex PCR; TCRdb lists only in-frame clones, some missing. This sample contains approximately 15,000 clones. In the case of this clone: Its matching antigen is unknown. The CDR3 end lies 3 residues beyond the end of the read and is filled in from the germline J gene.

Study-level points and caveats: A classifier using richness and V gene abundances reached an AUC of over 0.75.

V lost 8 bases and J lost 2; bases outside the gene matches: 5. This CDR3 region has 14 residues. This clonotype originated in a woman aged 18-70 years with a cervical HPV16 infection that either progressed to CIN3+ or cleared (not recorded which). Sequenced sample: blood buffy coat. The V call is TRBV12-3 or TRBV12-4, the J call TRBJ2-7, with 11 bases fitting TRBD1. The covered CDR3 bases are TGTGCCAGCTTTTCGGACAGGGGGCCCTACGAG. The encoded protein is CASFSDRGPYE. The CDR3 in its entirety is CASFSDRGPYEQYF.